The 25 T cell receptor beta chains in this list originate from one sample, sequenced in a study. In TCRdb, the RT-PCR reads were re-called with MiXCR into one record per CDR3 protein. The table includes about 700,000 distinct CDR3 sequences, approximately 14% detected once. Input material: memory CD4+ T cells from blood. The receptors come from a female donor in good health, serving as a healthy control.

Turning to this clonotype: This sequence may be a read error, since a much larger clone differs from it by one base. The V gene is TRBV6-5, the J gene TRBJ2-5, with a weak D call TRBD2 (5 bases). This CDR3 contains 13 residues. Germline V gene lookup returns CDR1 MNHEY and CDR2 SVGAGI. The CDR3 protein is CASSYVPGETHYF. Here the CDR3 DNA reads TGTGCCAGCAGTTACGTTCCTGGGGAGACCCACTACTTC.

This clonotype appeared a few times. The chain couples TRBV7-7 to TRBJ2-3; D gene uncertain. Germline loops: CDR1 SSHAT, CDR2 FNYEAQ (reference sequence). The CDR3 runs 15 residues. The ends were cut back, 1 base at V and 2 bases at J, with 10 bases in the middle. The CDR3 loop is CASSLGIGFTDTQYF. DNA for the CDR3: TGTGCCAGCAGCTTAGGGATAGGTTTCACAGATACGCAGTATTTT.

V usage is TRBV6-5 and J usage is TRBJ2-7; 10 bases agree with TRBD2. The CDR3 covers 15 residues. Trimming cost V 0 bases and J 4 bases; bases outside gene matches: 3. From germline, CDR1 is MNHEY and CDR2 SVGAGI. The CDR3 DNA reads TGTGCCAGCAGTTACTCCGGACTAGCGGAATACGAGCAGTACTTC. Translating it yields CASSYSGLAEYEQYF.

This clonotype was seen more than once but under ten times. CDR3 amino acids: CASSLAQGEETQYF. In nucleotides, the CDR3 is TGTGCCAGCAGCTTAGCGCAGGGGGAAGAGACCCAGTACTTC. The chain combines TRBV7-2 with TRBJ2-5, with 7 positions matching TRBD1. The CDR3 covers 14 residues. Germline V lookup: CDR1 SGHTA, CDR2 FQGNSA. Trimming cost V 0 bases and J 3 bases; bases outside gene matches: 1.

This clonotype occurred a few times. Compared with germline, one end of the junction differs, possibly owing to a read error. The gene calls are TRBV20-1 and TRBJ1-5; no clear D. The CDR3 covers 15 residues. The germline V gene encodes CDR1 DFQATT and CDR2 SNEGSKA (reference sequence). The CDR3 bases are TGCAGTGCTAGAGATCTTCGGCAACCCCATCAGTCCCAGCATTTT. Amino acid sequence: CSARDLRQPHQSQHF.

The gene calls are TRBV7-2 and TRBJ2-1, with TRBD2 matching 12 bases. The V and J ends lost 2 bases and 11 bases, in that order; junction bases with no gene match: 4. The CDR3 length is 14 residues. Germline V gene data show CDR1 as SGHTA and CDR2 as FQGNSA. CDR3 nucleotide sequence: TGTGCCAGCAGCTTATTGGGACTAGCGGGTAAGCAGTTCTTC. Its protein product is CASSLLGLAGKQFF.

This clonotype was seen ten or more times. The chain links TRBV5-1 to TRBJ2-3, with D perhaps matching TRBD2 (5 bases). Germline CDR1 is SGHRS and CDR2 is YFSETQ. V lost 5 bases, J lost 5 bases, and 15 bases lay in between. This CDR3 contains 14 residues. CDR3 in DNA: TGCGCCAGCAGTTATGACGAAGGAGGAGATACGCAGTATTTT. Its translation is CASSYDEGGDTQYF.

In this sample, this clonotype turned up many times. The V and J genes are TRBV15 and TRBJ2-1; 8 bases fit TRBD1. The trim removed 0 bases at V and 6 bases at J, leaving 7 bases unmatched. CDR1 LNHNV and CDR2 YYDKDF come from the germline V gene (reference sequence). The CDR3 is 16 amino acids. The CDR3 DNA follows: TGTGCCACCAGCAGAGATTTTGACAGGGGTTTCAATGAGCAGTTCTTC. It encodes CATSRDFDRGFNEQFF.

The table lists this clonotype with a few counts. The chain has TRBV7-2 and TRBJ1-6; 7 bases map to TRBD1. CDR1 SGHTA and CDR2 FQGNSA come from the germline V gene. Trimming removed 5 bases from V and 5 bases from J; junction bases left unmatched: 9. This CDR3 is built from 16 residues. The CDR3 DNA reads TGTGCCAGCAGCGTACTGGCAGGGGGGGATAATTCACCCCTCCACTTT. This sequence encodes CASSVLAGGDNSPLHF.

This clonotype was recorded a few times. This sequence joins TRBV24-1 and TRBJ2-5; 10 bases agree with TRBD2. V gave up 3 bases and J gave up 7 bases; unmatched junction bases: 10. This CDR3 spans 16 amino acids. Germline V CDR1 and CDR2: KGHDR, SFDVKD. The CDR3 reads CATSDPGTSAGGTQYF. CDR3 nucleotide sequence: TGTGCCACCAGTGATCCCGGGACTAGCGCCGGGGGGACCCAGTACTTC.

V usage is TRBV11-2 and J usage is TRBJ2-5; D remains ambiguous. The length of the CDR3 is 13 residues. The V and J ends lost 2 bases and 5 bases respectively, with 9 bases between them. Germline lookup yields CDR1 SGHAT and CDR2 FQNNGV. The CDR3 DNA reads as TGTGCCAGCAGCTTACTAAGGTCGGAGACCCAGTACTTC. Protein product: CASSLLRSETQYF.

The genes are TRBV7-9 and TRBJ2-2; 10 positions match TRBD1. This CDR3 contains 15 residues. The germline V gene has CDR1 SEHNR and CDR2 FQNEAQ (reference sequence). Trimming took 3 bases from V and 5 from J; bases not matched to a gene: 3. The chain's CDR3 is CASSLGQGFTGELFF. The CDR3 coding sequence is TGTGCCAGCAGCTTGGGACAGGGGTTTACCGGGGAGCTGTTTTTT.

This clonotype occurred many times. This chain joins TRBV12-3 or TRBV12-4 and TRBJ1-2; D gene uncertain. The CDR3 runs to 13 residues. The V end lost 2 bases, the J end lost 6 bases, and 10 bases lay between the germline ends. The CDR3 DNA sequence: TGTGCCAGCAGTTTACTTCACGAACATGGCTACACCTTC. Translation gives CASSLLHEHGYTF.

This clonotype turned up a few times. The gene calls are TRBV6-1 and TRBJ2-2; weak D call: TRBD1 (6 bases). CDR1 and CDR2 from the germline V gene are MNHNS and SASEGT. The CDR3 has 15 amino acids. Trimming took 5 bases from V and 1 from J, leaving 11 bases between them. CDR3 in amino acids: CASSHQGQNTGELFF. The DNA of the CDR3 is TGTGCCAGCAGTCACCAGGGACAGAACACCGGGGAGCTGTTTTTT.

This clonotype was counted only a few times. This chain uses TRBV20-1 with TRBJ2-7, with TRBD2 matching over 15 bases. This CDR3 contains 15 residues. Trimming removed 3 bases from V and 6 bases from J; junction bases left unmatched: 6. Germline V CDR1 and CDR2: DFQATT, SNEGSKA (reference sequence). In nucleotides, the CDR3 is TGCAGTGCTAGCGGACTAGCGGGAGGGTTCACCGAGCAGTACTTC. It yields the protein CSASGLAGGFTEQYF.

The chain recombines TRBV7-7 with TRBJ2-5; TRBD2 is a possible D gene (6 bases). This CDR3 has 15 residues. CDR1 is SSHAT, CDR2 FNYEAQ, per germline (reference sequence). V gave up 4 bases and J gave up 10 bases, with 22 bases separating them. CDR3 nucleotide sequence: TGTGCCAGCAGCTCGGGACTCCACGAGTCAAATGACCAGTACTTC. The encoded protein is CASSSGLHESNDQYF.

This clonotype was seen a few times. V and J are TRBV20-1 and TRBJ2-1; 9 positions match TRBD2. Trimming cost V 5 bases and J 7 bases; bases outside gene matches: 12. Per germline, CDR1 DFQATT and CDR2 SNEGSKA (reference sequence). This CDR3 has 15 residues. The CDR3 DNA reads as TGCAGTGCTGACCCCTTTAGCGGGAGTGGGAATGAGCAGTTCTTC. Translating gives CSADPFSGSGNEQFF.

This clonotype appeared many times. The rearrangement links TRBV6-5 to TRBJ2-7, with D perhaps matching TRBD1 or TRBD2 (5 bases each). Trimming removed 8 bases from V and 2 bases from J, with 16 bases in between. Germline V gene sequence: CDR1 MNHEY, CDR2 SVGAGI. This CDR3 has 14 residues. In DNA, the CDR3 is TGTGCCAGCCGTCCGGACCGGGGCACCTACGAGCAGTACTTC. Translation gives CASRPDRGTYEQYF.

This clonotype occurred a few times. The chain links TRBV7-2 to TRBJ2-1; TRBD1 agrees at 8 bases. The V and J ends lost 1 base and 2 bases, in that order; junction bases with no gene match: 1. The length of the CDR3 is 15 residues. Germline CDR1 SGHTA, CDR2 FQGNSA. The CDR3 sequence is CASSLVQGAYNEQFF. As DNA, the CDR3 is TGTGCCAGCAGCTTAGTACAGGGGGCCTACAATGAGCAGTTCTTC.

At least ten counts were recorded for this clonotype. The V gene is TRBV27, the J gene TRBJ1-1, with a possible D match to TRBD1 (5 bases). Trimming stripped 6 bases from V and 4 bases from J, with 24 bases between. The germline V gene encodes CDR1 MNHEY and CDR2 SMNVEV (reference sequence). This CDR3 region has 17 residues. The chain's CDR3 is CASSAFGAGRVSTEAFF. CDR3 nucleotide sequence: TGTGCCAGCAGCGCCTTCGGGGCAGGGAGGGTGAGCACTGAAGCTTTCTTT.

The CDR3, as DNA: TGTGCCAGCAAGGAACAGGCCCTTTCCTACGAGCAGTACTTC. It specifies CASKEQALSYEQYF. The chain is built from TRBV6-5 and TRBJ2-7, with a tentative D call TRBD1 (5 bases). V lost 7 bases to trimming and J lost 1 base, with 14 bases between them. The length of the CDR3 is 14 residues. Germline V CDR1 and CDR2: MNHEY, SVGAGI.

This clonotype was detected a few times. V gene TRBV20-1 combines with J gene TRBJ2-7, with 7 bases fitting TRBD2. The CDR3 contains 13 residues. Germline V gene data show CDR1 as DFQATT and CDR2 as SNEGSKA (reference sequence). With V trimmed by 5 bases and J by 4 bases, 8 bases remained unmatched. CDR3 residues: CSAPGTIGYEQYF. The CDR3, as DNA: TGCAGTGCTCCAGGGACTATCGGGTACGAGCAGTACTTC.

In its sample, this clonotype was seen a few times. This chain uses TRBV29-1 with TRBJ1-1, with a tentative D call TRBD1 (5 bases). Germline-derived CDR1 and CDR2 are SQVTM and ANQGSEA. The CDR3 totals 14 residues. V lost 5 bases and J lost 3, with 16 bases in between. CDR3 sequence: CSVSEGAPDTEAFF. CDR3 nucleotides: TGCAGCGTTTCTGAAGGGGCCCCGGACACTGAAGCTTTCTTT.

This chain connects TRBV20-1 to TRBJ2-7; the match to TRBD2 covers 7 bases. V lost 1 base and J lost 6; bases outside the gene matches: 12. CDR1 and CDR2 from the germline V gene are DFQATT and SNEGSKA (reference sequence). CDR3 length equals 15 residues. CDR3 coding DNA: TGCAGTGCTAGAGCTAGCGGCATACCTACGGGCGAGCAGTACTTC. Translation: CSARASGIPTGEQYF.

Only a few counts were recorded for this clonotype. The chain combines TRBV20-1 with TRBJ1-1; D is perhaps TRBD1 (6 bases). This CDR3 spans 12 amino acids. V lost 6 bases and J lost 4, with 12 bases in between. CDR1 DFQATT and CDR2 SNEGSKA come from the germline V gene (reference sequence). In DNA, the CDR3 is TGCAGTGCCCAAGGGGGAGTCACTGAAGCTTTCTTT. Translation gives CSAQGGVTEAFF.